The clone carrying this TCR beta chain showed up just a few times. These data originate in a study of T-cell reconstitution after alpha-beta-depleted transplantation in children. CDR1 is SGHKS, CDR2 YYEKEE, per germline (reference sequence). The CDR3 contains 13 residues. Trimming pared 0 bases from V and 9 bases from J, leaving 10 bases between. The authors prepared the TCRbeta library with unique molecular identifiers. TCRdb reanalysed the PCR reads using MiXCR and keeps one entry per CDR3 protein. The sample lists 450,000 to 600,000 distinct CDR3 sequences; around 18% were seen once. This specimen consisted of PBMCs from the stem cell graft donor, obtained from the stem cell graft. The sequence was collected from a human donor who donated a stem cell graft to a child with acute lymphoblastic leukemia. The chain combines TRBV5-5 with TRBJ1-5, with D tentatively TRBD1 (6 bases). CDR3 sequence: CASSLVQGLPQHF. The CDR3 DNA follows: TGTGCCAGCAGCTTGGTGCAGGGGTTGCCCCAGCATTTT.